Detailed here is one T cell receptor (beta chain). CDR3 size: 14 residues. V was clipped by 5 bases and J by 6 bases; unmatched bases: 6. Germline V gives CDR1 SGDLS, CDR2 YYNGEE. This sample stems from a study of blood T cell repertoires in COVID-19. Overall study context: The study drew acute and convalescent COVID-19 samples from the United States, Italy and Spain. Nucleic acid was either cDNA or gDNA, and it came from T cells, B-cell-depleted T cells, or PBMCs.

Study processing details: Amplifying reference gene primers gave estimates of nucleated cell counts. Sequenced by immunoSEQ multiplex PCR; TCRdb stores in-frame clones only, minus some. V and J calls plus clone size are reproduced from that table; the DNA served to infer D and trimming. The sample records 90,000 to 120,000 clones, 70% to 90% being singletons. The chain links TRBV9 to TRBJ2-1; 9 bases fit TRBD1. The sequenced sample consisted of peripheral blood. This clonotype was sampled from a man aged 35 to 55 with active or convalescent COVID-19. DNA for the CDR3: TGTGCCAGCAGTCGTCAGGGACAGGGCAATGAGCAGTTCTTC. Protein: CASSRQGQGNEQFF.